The 18 T cell receptor beta chains in this list originate from one sample, sequenced in a study of shared clonotypes between healthy human individuals. Method: immunoSEQ multiplex PCR; TCRdb's copy keeps in-frame clones and lacks some. The sample has millions of clones; 85% to 95% are singletons. Sequenced: naive CD4+ T cells sorted from blood. This sample's subset: CD45RA+ positively selected. These receptor sequences come from a man aged 18 to 29 in good health.

This chain joins TRBV18 and TRBJ1-4, with a tentative D call TRBD1 (5 bases). Trimming shortened V by 4 bases and J by 1 base, and 7 bases separated the two germline ends. This CDR3 has 14 amino acids. Germline CDR1 KGHSH, CDR2 LQKENI. CDR3 DNA: TGTGCCAGCTCACGAAGGGGAACTAATGAAAAACTGTTTTTT. Its translation: CASSRRGTNEKLFF.

The V call is TRBV20-1, the J call TRBJ2-5; D ambiguous. The CDR3 sequence is 11 residues long. The germline V and J ends were trimmed by 5 bases and 1 base, with 5 bases remaining between them. Germline-derived CDR1 and CDR2 are DFQATT and SNEGSKA (reference sequence). The CDR3 bases are TGCAGTGCTGGGTTCCAAGAGACCCAGTACTTC. Translating gives CSAGFQETQYF.

The chain links TRBV6-7 to TRBJ2-4; perhaps TRBD1 as D (6 bases). TRBV6-7 is sorted into the ORF group, with uncertain function. V lost 4 bases, J lost 1 base, and 14 bases lay in between. The CDR3 sequence is 16 residues long. CDR3 nucleotides: TGTGCCAGCAGTTTCCCGGGTAGGGGGGCCAAAAACATTCAGTACTTC. Its protein is CASSFPGRGAKNIQYF.

The gene calls are TRBV7-6 and TRBJ1-3; D unresolved. Per the germline V gene, CDR1 is SGHVS and CDR2 is FNYEAQ. With 1 base removed from V and 0 bases from J, the gap between germline ends came to 10 bases. CDR3 length: 16 residues. This chain's CDR3 is CASSLDRASSGNTIYF. Here the CDR3 DNA reads TGTGCCAGCAGCTTAGATAGGGCGAGCTCTGGAAACACCATATATTTT. Based on the CDR3 plus reference TRBV7-6 and TRBJ1-3, the full variable domain is GAGVSQSPRYKVTKRGQDVALRCDPISGHVSLYWYRQALGQGPEFLTYFNYEAQQDKSGLPNDRFSAERPEGSISTLTIQRTEQRDSAMYRCASSLDRASSGNTIYFGEGSWLTVV.

The V call is TRBV9, the J call TRBJ1-1; D perhaps matches TRBD1 (5 bases). Trimming took off 0 bases at V and 0 bases at J, with 9 bases between the two ends. CDR1 SGDLS and CDR2 YYNGEE come from the germline V gene. The length of the CDR3 is 15 residues. CDR3 residues: CASSVVGAVNTEAFF. The DNA of the CDR3 is TGTGCCAGCAGCGTAGTAGGGGCGGTGAACACTGAAGCTTTCTTT.

A single count supports this clone. This chain joins TRBV25-1 and TRBJ1-6; tentatively, D is TRBD1 (5 bases). V was shortened by 6 bases and J by 7 bases, with 10 bases between the two germline ends. Germline lookup yields CDR1 MGHDK and CDR2 SYGVNS. The CDR3 spans 13 residues. CDR3 nucleotides: TGTGCCAGCAGGGTGGGGGGAAATTCACCCCTCCACTTT. Translated, it gives CASRVGGNSPLHF.

This chain connects TRBV5-6 to TRBJ2-3; 9 bases match TRBD1. V shed 4 bases, J shed 0 bases, and the junction held 6 bases outside the gene matches. CDR1 is SGHDT, CDR2 YYEEEE, per germline. The CDR3 extends over 16 amino acids. Here the CDR3 reads CASSERTGASTDTQYF. In DNA, the CDR3 is TGTGCCAGCAGCGAAAGGACAGGGGCTAGCACAGATACGCAGTATTTT. The whole variable domain, remainder taken from reference TRBV5-6 and TRBJ2-3, is DAGVTQSPTHLIKTRGQQVTLRCSPKSGHDTVSWYQQALGQGPQFIFQYYEEEERQRGNFPDRFSGHQFPNYSSELNVNALLLGDSALYLCASSERTGASTDTQYFGPGTRLTVL.

This clone has just one count. The CDR3 protein is CASSHRGIGTEAFF. The CDR3 DNA reads as TGTGCCAGTAGTCACAGGGGAATTGGGACTGAAGCTTTCTTT. This chain connects TRBV19 to TRBJ1-1; 7 nucleotides agree with TRBD1. The V and J ends lost 5 bases and 5 bases, in that order; junction bases with no gene match: 8. Germline values: CDR1 LNHDA, CDR2 SQIVND (reference sequence). The CDR3 length is 14 residues. The full variable domain, rest sourced from reference TRBV19 and TRBJ1-1, is DGGITQSPKYLFRKEGQNVTLSCEQNLNHDAMYWYRQDPGQGLRLIYYSQIVNDFQKGDIAEGYSVSREKKESFPLTVTSAQKNPTAFYLCASSHRGIGTEAFFGQGTRLTVV.

CDR3 protein: CAWSANTGRLAGYTF. The CDR3, as DNA: TGTGCCTGGAGTGCAAATACAGGGAGGCTTGCTGGCTACACCTTC. The V gene is TRBV30, the J gene TRBJ1-2; maybe TRBD1 (6 bases). The germline V gene has CDR1 GTSNPN and CDR2 SVGIG (reference sequence). The CDR3 is made up of 15 amino acids. V shed 1 base and J shed 7 bases, with 19 bases lying between them.

The gene calls are TRBV29-1 and TRBJ1-5; no clear D. The CDR3 totals 13 residues. The V gene's germline CDR1 is SQVTM and CDR2 ANQGSEA. The germline V and J ends were trimmed by 5 bases and 0 bases, with 8 bases remaining between them. This CDR3 reads CSVILDSNQPQHF. The DNA for the CDR3 is TGCAGCGTTATCCTTGATAGCAATCAGCCCCAGCATTTT.

Note on this clone: Other DNA sequences in the same sample also yield this CDR3. The chain combines TRBV18 with TRBJ1-1; no reliable D call. The length of the CDR3 is 13 residues. The germline V gene has CDR1 KGHSH and CDR2 LQKENI. V was clipped by 3 bases and J by 0 bases, with 5 bases between them. The CDR3 sequence is CASSPPMNTEAFF. CDR3 coding DNA: TGTGCCAGCTCACCCCCCATGAACACTGAAGCTTTCTTT.

The rearrangement joins TRBV29-1 to TRBJ2-7; D is perhaps TRBD2 (6 bases). Germline CDR1 is SQVTM and CDR2 is ANQGSEA. V dropped 6 bases and J dropped 3 bases, with 15 bases sitting between them. This CDR3 spans 13 amino acids. The CDR3 bases are TGCAGCGTGATACCGGGACTGGGCTACGAGCAGTACTTC. This translates into CSVIPGLGYEQYF.

As DNA, the CDR3 is TGCGCCAGCCGGGGACAACCCATACTCGGGGAGCTGTTTTTT. Translating it yields CASRGQPILGELFF. The chain recombines TRBV5-1 with TRBJ2-2; D is possibly TRBD1 (6 bases). V lost 7 bases to trimming and J lost 7 bases, with 17 bases between them. The CDR3 is made up of 14 amino acids. The germline V gene has CDR1 SGHRS and CDR2 YFSETQ.

Here the CDR3 reads CASSRQGDNEQFF. The CDR3 DNA follows: TGTGCCAGTAGTCGGCAGGGAGACAATGAGCAGTTCTTC. V gene TRBV19 combines with J gene TRBJ2-1, with D possibly being TRBD1 or TRBD2 (5 bases each). Looked up from germline, CDR1 is LNHDA and CDR2 is SQIVND (reference sequence). The CDR3 consists of 13 residues. Trimming removed 5 bases at V and 5 bases at J, with 10 bases between.

A single count supports this clone. The chain uses TRBV28 and TRBJ2-1; 8 bases fit TRBD1. This CDR3 region has 16 residues. The J segment lost 4 bases and the V segment lost 4 bases, leaving 9 bases of the junction unmatched. Germline CDR1 reads MDHEN; CDR2 reads SYDVKM. The CDR3 region is CASSSDRGLGYNEQFF. The DNA for the CDR3 is TGTGCCAGCAGTTCAGACAGGGGATTGGGGTACAATGAGCAGTTCTTC.

On this clone: Other DNA sequences in this sample translate to the same CDR3. The chain is built from TRBV4-3 and TRBJ1-2; 8 nucleotides agree with TRBD1. Per germline, CDR1 LGHNA and CDR2 YSLEER. There are 13 residues in the CDR3. Trimming removed 0 bases from V and 8 bases from J; junction bases left unmatched: 2. This CDR3 is CASSQETGDGYTF. CDR3 in DNA: TGCGCCAGCAGCCAAGAGACAGGGGACGGCTACACCTTC.

This chain uses TRBV7-9 with TRBJ1-2, with D maybe TRBD1 (5 bases). V was pared by 5 bases and J by 8 bases, with 18 bases between. CDR3 length equals 14 residues. Germline assignment: CDR1 SEHNR and CDR2 FQNEAQ (reference sequence). CDR3 loop: CASSPSPGLQGYTF. CDR3 bases: TGTGCCAGCAGCCCCTCCCCGGGACTTCAGGGCTACACCTTC. The whole variable domain, filled in from reference TRBV7-9 and TRBJ1-2, reads DTGVSQNPRHKITKRGQNVTFRCDPISEHNRLYWYRQTLGQGPEFLTYFQNEAQLEKSRLLSDRFSAERPKGSFSTLEIQRTEQGDSAMYLCASSPSPGLQGYTFGSGTRLTVV.

The V gene is TRBV27, the J gene TRBJ2-7, with unresolved D. V was shortened by 0 bases and J by 5 bases, with 8 bases between the two germline ends. This CDR3 has 13 amino acids. The germline V gene encodes CDR1 MNHEY and CDR2 SMNVEV (reference sequence). Here the CDR3 DNA reads TGTGCCAGCAGTTTATCTGGGGTCCACGAGCAGTACTTC. Translating it yields CASSLSGVHEQYF.